This T cell receptor beta chain came from a study of control samples from healthy donors and cancer patients. Trimming took 6 bases from V and 0 from J, leaving 9 bases between them. This CDR3 comprises 14 residues. Germline V gene sequence: CDR1 MNHEY, CDR2 SVGAGI. Assay: immunoSEQ multiplex PCR; the TCRdb copy retains only in-frame clones and omits some. The sample carries about 21,000 clones, 80% to 85% recorded once. The sample taken for sequencing was PBMCs. The clonotype originates from a man aged 55 to 69 with colorectal cancer. The chain recombines TRBV6-5 with TRBJ1-3; D remains unclear. CDR3 in amino acids: CASRRTDSGNTIYF. For the CDR3, the DNA is TGTGCCAGCAGGCGGACTGACTCTGGAAACACCATATATTTT.